This T cell receptor beta chain was recorded in a study of CD8 T cells in Susac syndrome. The study's findings and limits: The study acknowledged a relatively small number of individuals in its TCR sequencing and HLA analysis.

The CDR3 is made up of 16 amino acids. V lost 3 bases, J lost 3 bases, and 14 bases lay in between. CD8+ and CD4+ T cells circulating in blood were sequenced for TCR beta. The multiple sclerosis controls were treatment-naive patients with relapsing-remitting disease that was stable or active. This clonotype has just one count. Antigen unknown. RNA totalling roughly 0.45 to 1 ug underwent reverse transcription with random hexamers. Across 54 Vbeta and 13 Jbeta, immunoSEQ multiplex PCR amplified TCR beta CDR3. TCRdb ran MiXCR on the immunoSEQ multiplex PCR reads and lists one entry per CDR3 protein. The sample holds about 250,000 distinct CDR3 sequences, 85% to 95% seen once.

This clonotype originated in a human donor with multiple sclerosis. Sequencing used CD4+ T cells from PBMCs. V and J are TRBV12-3 or TRBV12-4 and TRBJ2-2, with D perhaps given as TRBD1 or TRBD2 (5 bases each). The CDR3 spells CASSLTEEADTGELFF. CDR3 DNA sequence: TGTGCCAGCAGTTTGACAGAGGAGGCCGACACCGGGGAGCTGTTTTTT.